Presented here are 25 T cell receptor beta chains from one specimen sequenced in a study of blood T cell repertoires in COVID-19. Repertoires were generated with immunoSEQ multiplex PCR, while TCRdb's copy carries only in-frame clones and drops some. The data show roughly 200,000 clones, 89% seen once. The sequenced sample was PBMCs or T cells enriched from blood (not recorded which). The receptor source for this set is a woman between 40 and 50 years old with acute COVID-19.

V is TRBV4-2 and J is TRBJ1-1, with D perhaps TRBD1 (6 bases). CDR1 and CDR2 from the germline V gene are LGHNA and YNFKEQ. Trimming shortened V by 0 bases and J by 7 bases, and 15 bases separated the two germline ends. The CDR3 contains 15 residues. The CDR3 region is CASSQDGQGLSEAFF. The CDR3 nucleotides are TGTGCCAGCAGCCAAGACGGGCAGGGGTTGAGTGAAGCTTTCTTT.

V usage is TRBV7-3 and J usage is TRBJ1-1; 8 bases align to TRBD1. The CDR3 extends over 15 amino acids. V lost 1 base and J lost 5; bases outside the gene matches: 6. In germline, CDR1 is SGHTA, CDR2 FQGTGA. The CDR3 sequence: CASSLMGRGLTEAFF. The CDR3 coding sequence is TGTGCCAGCAGCTTAATGGGCAGGGGGCTAACTGAAGCTTTCTTT.

This clone occurred once. This chain uses TRBV5-5 with TRBJ1-1; 9 bases line up with TRBD1. Trimming at V came to 4 bases and at J to 3 bases, leaving 7 bases not matched to a gene. The CDR3 sequence is 15 residues long. CDR1 is SGHKS and CDR2 is YYEKEE in the germline V gene (reference sequence). The CDR3 DNA follows: TGTGCCAGCAGCCTATGGGACAGGGTGTACACTGAAGCTTTCTTT. Translated, it gives CASSLWDRVYTEAFF. Drawing the rest from reference TRBV5-5 and TRBJ1-1, the complete variable domain is DAGVTQSPTHLIKTRGQQVTLRCSPISGHKSVSWYQQVLGQGPQFIFQYYEKEERGRGNFPDRFSARQFPNYSSELNVNALLLGDSALYLCASSLWDRVYTEAFFGQGTRLTVV.

The chain uses TRBV19 and TRBJ1-6; TRBD1 might be the D (5 bases). The V gene's germline CDR1 is LNHDA and CDR2 SQIVND (reference sequence). V gave up 6 bases and J gave up 5 bases, with 23 bases separating them. The CDR3 has 18 amino acids. CDR3 in amino acids: CASSPLGWGPSHNSPLHF. CDR3 DNA sequence: TGTGCCAGTAGCCCGCTCGGGTGGGGCCCCTCGCATAATTCACCCCTCCACTTT.

The rearrangement uses TRBV19 and TRBJ1-2; unclear D gene. Between the trimmed V and J ends, which lost 5 bases and 5 bases, there was a span of 24 bases. The CDR3 sequence is 17 residues long. Germline V gene sequence: CDR1 LNHDA, CDR2 SQIVND (reference sequence). DNA of the CDR3: TGTGCCAGTAGTGCAAATACCGGGATGATCTCCTCATATGGCTACACCTTC. It encodes CASSANTGMISSYGYTF.

This clone was seen only a few times. This chain connects TRBV15 to TRBJ2-4; D is possibly TRBD1 (6 bases). The CDR3 length is 14 residues. V was clipped by 5 bases and J by 7 bases, with 15 bases between them. Germline loops: CDR1 LNHNV, CDR2 YYDKDF (reference sequence). CDR3 sequence: CATSFRGNKNIQYF. In nucleotides, the CDR3 is TGTGCCACCAGCTTCAGGGGAAACAAGAACATTCAGTACTTC.

The chain links TRBV14 to TRBJ2-5; 9 bases match TRBD2. The junction had 9 bases not matched to a gene; V was cut back by 6 bases and J by 4 bases. Germline loops: CDR1 SGHDN, CDR2 FVKESK. The CDR3 has 15 amino acids. The CDR3 sequence is CASRPSGNVGETQYF. The CDR3 DNA reads TGTGCCAGCAGACCTAGCGGGAATGTCGGAGAGACCCAGTACTTC.

V usage is TRBV7-8 and J usage is TRBJ2-1; D is possibly TRBD2 (7 bases). Germline CDR1 reads SGHVS; CDR2 reads FQNEAQ. Trimming removed 6 bases at V and 0 bases at J, with 18 bases between. The CDR3 is 17 amino acids. The chain's CDR3 is CASSSVRGGASYNEQFF. The DNA for the CDR3 is TGTGCCAGCAGTTCCGTTAGGGGGGGGGCCTCCTACAATGAGCAGTTCTTC.

The gene calls are TRBV4-1 and TRBJ2-1; TRBD2 matches 7 bases. The CDR3 length is 14 residues. Germline trimming cut 6 bases from V and 9 bases from J; bases unmatched to any gene: 11. The germline V gene has CDR1 MGHRA and CDR2 YSYEKL. The CDR3 DNA reads as TGCGCCAGCAGTCGTGGACTAGAGAAGGGTGAGCAGTTCTTC. Translation: CASSRGLEKGEQFF.

The chain employs TRBV28 and TRBJ2-3; D is unclear. This CDR3 is 11 amino acids long. CDR1 and CDR2 from the germline V gene are MDHEN and SYDVKM. V lost 4 bases, J lost 6 bases, and 5 bases lay in between. The CDR3 spells CASSSFDTQYF. Here the CDR3 DNA reads TGTGCCAGCAGTTCCTTCGATACGCAGTATTTT.

This clone has more than one count but fewer than ten. The chain recombines TRBV11-3 with TRBJ1-2; 9 nucleotides line up with TRBD1. Germline CDR1 and CDR2: SGHNT and YENEEA. V lost 5 bases, J lost 5 bases, and 9 bases stayed unmatched. CDR3 size: 15 residues. CDR3 residues: CASSPRDREDYGYTF. For the CDR3, the DNA is TGTGCCAGCAGCCCGAGGGACAGGGAGGATTATGGCTACACCTTC.

The chain carries TRBV6-2 or TRBV6-3 and TRBJ2-2; the match to TRBD2 covers 7 bases. V lost 6 bases, J lost 4 bases, and 5 bases stayed unmatched. The CDR3 consists of 14 residues. Germline V gene lookup returns CDR1 MNHEY and CDR2 SVGEGT. The CDR3 spells CASSVAGRTGELFF. Here the CDR3 DNA reads TGTGCCAGCAGCGTAGCGGGCCGCACCGGGGAGCTGTTTTTT.

V usage is TRBV18 and J usage is TRBJ1-4; 8 nucleotides align to TRBD1. The J segment lost 3 bases and the V segment lost 0 bases, leaving 9 bases of the junction unmatched. Per the germline V gene, CDR1 is KGHSH and CDR2 is LQKENI. This CDR3 is built from 18 residues. CDR3 residues: CASSPPRTGSLANEKLFF. CDR3 bases: TGTGCCAGCTCACCACCCCGGACAGGGAGCTTGGCTAATGAAAAACTGTTTTTT.

V and J are TRBV7-3 and TRBJ2-3; D is possibly TRBD1 (6 bases). Germline CDR1 SGHTA, CDR2 FQGTGA. The CDR3 totals 14 residues. V shed 6 bases and J shed 4 bases, with 14 bases lying between them. CDR3 protein: CASSRSTGADTQYF. The CDR3 bases are TGTGCCAGCAGTCGGTCGACAGGAGCAGATACGCAGTATTTT.

The chain combines TRBV5-6 with TRBJ1-5; TRBD1 matches 9 bases. From germline, CDR1 is SGHDT and CDR2 YYEEEE. The CDR3 is 14 amino acids. The V and J ends lost 3 bases and 5 bases, in that order; junction bases with no gene match: 3. The CDR3 here is CASSSGTGYQPQHF. CDR3 nucleotide sequence: TGTGCCAGCAGCTCCGGGACAGGGTATCAGCCCCAGCATTTT.

The J gene is TRBJ2-7, the V gene TRBV7-9; D remains unclear. The V gene's germline CDR1 is SEHNR and CDR2 FQNEAQ (reference sequence). The CDR3 runs to 12 residues. V lost 4 bases and J lost 0, with 4 bases in between. The CDR3 DNA reads as TGTGCCAGCAGCTCCCTCTCCTACGAGCAGTACTTC. Its translation is CASSSLSYEQYF.

This rearrangement joins TRBV21-1 to TRBJ2-1; no DNA check was done on the table's D call, TRBD2. TRBV21-1 is classified as a pseudogene. This CDR3 has 20 amino acids. The CDR3: CASSKAKKNGAGDSYNEQFF. The CDR3 DNA reads TGTGCCAGCAGCAAAGCGAAGAAAAATGGTGCGGGAGACTCCTACAATGAGCAGTTCTTC.

The chain uses TRBV29-1 and TRBJ2-1; 11 nucleotides agree with TRBD2. Germline loops: CDR1 SQVTM, CDR2 ANQGSEA. Trimming took 0 bases from V and 16 from J; bases not matched to a gene: 8. This CDR3 is built from 13 residues. CDR3 in amino acids: CSVEDPPTSGGFF. The CDR3 DNA reads TGCAGCGTTGAAGATCCTCCCACTAGCGGGGGCTTCTTC.

The rearrangement links TRBV19 to TRBJ2-3; 8 nucleotides align to TRBD1. J gave up 4 bases and V 5 bases, and 8 bases lay outside the gene matches. The CDR3 is 15 residues long. Germline V gives CDR1 LNHDA, CDR2 SQIVND (reference sequence). The CDR3 DNA reads as TGTGCCAGTAGTCCAGGACAGGGTGAGGCAGATACGCAGTATTTT. The encoded protein is CASSPGQGEADTQYF.

This chain links TRBV3-1 (or the pseudogene TRBV3-2) with TRBJ1-4; TRBD1 might be the D (5 bases). The CDR3 runs to 16 residues. Trimming stripped 4 bases from V and 5 bases from J, with 17 bases between. Looked up from germline, CDR1 is LGHDT and CDR2 is YNNKEL (reference sequence). The CDR3 DNA follows: TGTGCCAGCAGCCTCACCATCGGCGGGGCGAATGAAAAACTGTTTTTT. Protein sequence: CASSLTIGGANEKLFF.

As concerns this clone: Other DNA sequences in this sample translate to the same CDR3. The chain combines TRBV12-3 or TRBV12-4 with TRBJ1-2; 8 positions agree with TRBD1. The CDR3 sequence is 13 residues long. Trimming cost V 5 bases and J 8 bases; bases outside gene matches: 7. The CDR3 spells CASSPDRASGYTF. CDR3 coding DNA: TGTGCCAGCAGTCCGGACAGGGCTAGCGGCTACACCTTC.

The CDR3 DNA reads TGCGCCAGCAGTGATCGGGGTTCACCCCTCCACTTT. Translating it yields CASSDRGSPLHF. V gene TRBV10-1 combines with J gene TRBJ1-6; D uncertain. The CDR3 loop spans 12 amino acids. Germline V gene data show CDR1 as WNHNN and CDR2 as SYGVQD (reference sequence). The germline V and J ends were trimmed by 3 bases and 9 bases, with 6 bases remaining between them.

This clone has a count of ten or more. The chain couples TRBV6-4 to TRBJ2-5, with TRBD1 identical over 10 bases. J lost 5 bases, V lost 6 bases, and 9 bases had no gene match. The length of the CDR3 is 15 residues. The V gene's germline CDR1 is MRHNA and CDR2 SNTAGT. The CDR3 here is CASSPGQGEGETQYF. The CDR3 DNA reads as TGTGCCAGCAGCCCTGGACAGGGGGAAGGGGAGACCCAGTACTTC.

The V and J genes are TRBV6-5 and TRBJ1-1; D gene uncertain. Looked up from germline, CDR1 is MNHEY and CDR2 is SVGAGI. The length of the CDR3 is 11 residues. V gave up 7 bases and J gave up 6 bases, with 9 bases separating them. For the CDR3, the DNA is TGTGCCAGCATTGGCATGTCTGAAGCTTTCTTT. As protein: CASIGMSEAFF.

V gene TRBV27 combines with J gene TRBJ2-5, with 7 bases aligning to TRBD2. From germline, CDR1 is MNHEY and CDR2 SMNVEV (reference sequence). The CDR3 has 14 residues. The V gene end was trimmed by 7 bases and the J gene end by 1 base; junction bases not matched to a gene: 6. The CDR3 DNA follows: TGTGCCAGCACCTCCTTAGCGGGCCAAGAGACCCAGTACTTC. It specifies CASTSLAGQETQYF.